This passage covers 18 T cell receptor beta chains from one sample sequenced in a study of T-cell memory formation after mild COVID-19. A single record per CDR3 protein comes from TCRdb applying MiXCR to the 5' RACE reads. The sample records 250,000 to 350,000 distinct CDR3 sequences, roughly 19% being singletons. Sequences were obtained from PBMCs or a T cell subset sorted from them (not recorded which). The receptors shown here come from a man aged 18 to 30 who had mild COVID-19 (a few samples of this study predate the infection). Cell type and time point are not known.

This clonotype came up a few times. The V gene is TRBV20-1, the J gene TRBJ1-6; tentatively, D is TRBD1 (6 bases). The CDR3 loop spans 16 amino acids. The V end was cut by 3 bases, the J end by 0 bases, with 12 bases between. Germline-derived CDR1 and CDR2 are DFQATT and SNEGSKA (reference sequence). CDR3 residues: CSARETGSSYNSPLHF. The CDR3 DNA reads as TGCAGTGCTAGGGAAACAGGGAGCTCCTATAATTCACCCCTCCACTTT.

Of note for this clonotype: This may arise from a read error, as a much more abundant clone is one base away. The CDR3 sequence is CASSGGQGDTQYF. The CDR3 DNA follows: TGTGCCAGCAGCGGGGGACAGGGAGATACGCAGTATTTT. The chain couples TRBV5-6 to TRBJ2-3; 9 bases are a match to TRBD1. This CDR3 contains 13 residues. The ends lost 4 bases at V and 5 bases at J; junction bases unmatched: 2. Germline-derived CDR1 and CDR2 are SGHDT and YYEEEE.

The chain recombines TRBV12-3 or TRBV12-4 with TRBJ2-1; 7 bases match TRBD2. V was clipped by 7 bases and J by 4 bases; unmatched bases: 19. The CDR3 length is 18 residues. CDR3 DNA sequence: TGTGCCAGCATTATAGCCCCGGCCCTACTAGCGACTTACAATGAGCAGTTCTTC. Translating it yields CASIIAPALLATYNEQFF.

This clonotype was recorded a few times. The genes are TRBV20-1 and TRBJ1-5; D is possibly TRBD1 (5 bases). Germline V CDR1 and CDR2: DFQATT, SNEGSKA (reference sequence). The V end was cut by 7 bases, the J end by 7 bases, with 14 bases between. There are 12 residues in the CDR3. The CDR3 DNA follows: TGCAGTGTAGACCGCAGGGAACAGCCCCAGCATTTT. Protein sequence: CSVDRREQPQHF.

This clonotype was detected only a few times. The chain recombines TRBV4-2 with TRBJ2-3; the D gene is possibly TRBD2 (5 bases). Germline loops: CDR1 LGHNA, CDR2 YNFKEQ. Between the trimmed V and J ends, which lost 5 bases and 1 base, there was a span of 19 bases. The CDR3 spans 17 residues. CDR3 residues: CASSSPGKTTRTDTQYF. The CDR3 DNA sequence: TGTGCCAGCAGCTCCCCGGGAAAAACGACCCGCACAGATACGCAGTATTTT.

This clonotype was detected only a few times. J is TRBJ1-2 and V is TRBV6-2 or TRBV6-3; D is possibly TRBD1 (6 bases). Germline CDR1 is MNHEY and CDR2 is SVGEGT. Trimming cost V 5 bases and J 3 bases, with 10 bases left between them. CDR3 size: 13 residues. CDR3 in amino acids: CASSPGHYYGYTF. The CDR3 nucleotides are TGTGCCAGCAGTCCGGGACACTACTATGGCTACACCTTC.

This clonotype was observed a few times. The CDR3 is CSARALAGARTDTQYF. As DNA, the CDR3 is TGCAGTGCTAGAGCTCTAGCGGGGGCCAGGACAGATACGCAGTATTTT. This sequence joins TRBV20-1 and TRBJ2-3; 10 bases line up with TRBD2. Germline trimming cut 1 base from V and 3 bases from J; bases unmatched to any gene: 7. CDR1 and CDR2 (germline): DFQATT, SNEGSKA (reference sequence). The CDR3 totals 16 residues.

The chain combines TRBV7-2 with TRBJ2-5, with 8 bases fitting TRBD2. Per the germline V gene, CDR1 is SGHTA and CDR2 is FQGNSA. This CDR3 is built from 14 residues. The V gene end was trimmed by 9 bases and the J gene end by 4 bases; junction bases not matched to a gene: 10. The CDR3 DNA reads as TGTGCCAGTTCCCCCCGGGGGGGGGGAGAGACCCAGTACTTC. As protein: CASSPRGGGETQYF.

CDR3 region: CASSLGGTGNEKLFF. The CDR3 DNA reads as TGCGCCAGCAGCTTGGGAGGGACTGGTAATGAAAAACTGTTTTTT. The V gene is TRBV5-1, the J gene TRBJ1-4, with D tentatively TRBD1 (5 bases). Per the germline V gene, CDR1 is SGHRS and CDR2 is YFSETQ. V was shortened by 0 bases and J by 4 bases, with 10 bases between the two germline ends. The CDR3 spans 15 residues.

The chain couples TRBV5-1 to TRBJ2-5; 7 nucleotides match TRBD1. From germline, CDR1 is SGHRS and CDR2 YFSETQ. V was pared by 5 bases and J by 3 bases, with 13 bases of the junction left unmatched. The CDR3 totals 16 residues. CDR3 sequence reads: CASRTIPGTAKETQYF. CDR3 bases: TGCGCCAGCAGGACTATACCCGGGACAGCAAAAGAGACCCAGTACTTC.

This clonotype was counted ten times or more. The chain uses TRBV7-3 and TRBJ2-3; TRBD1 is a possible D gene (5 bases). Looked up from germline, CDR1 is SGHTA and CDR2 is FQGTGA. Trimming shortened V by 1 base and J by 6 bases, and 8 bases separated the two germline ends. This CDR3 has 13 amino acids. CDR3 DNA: TGTGCCAGCAGCTTAAGTAGGGGCGATACGCAGTATTTT. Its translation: CASSLSRGDTQYF.

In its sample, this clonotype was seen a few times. CDR3: CASSLGGVNSNQPQHF. Here the CDR3 DNA reads TGTGCCAGCAGTTTGGGGGGGGTTAATAGCAATCAGCCCCAGCATTTT. The chain combines TRBV12-3 or TRBV12-4 with TRBJ1-5; the D gene is possibly TRBD1 (5 bases). V was clipped by 3 bases and J by 0 bases, with 12 bases between them. The CDR3 has 16 amino acids.

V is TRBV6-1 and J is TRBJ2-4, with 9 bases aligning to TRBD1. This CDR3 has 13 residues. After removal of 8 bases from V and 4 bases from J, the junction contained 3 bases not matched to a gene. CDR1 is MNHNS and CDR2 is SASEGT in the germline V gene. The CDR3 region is CASGDRVKNIQYF. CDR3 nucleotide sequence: TGTGCCAGCGGGGACAGGGTAAAAAACATTCAGTACTTC.

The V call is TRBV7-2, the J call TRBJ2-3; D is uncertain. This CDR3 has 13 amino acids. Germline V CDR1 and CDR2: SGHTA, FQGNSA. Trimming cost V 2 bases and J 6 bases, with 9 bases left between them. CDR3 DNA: TGTGCCAGCAGCTTAATTGCACCGGATACGCAGTATTTT. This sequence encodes CASSLIAPDTQYF. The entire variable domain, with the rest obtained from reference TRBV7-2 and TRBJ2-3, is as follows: GAGVSQSPSNKVTEKGKDVELRCDPISGHTALYWYRQSLGQGLEFLIYFQGNSAPDKSGLPSDRFSAERTGGSVSTLTIQRTQQEDSAVYLCASSLIAPDTQYFGPGTRLTVL.

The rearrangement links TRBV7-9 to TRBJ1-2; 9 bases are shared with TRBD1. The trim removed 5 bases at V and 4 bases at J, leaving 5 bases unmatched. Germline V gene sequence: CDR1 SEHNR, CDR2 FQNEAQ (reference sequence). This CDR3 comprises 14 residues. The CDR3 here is CASSTMDRGYGYTF. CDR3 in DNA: TGTGCCAGCAGCACGATGGACAGGGGCTATGGCTACACCTTC.

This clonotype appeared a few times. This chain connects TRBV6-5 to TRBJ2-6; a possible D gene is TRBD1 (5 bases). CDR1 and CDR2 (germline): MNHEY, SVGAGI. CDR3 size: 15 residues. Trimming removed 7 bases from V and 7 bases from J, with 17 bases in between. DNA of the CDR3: TGTGCCAGCACTTCCCGACAGCAGGTCGCCAACGTCCTGACTTTC. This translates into CASTSRQQVANVLTF.

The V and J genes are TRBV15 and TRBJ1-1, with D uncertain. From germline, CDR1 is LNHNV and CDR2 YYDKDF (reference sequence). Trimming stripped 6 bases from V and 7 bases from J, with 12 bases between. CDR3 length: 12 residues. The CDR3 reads CATSPSLHEAFF. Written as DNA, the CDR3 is TGTGCCACCAGTCCTTCTCTCCATGAAGCTTTCTTT.

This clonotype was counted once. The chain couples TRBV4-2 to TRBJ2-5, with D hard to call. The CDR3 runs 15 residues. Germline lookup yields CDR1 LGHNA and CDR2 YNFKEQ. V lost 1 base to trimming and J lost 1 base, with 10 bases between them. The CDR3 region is CASSQGTRTQETQYF. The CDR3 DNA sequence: TGTGCCAGCAGCCAAGGGACCCGCACCCAAGAGACCCAGTACTTC.